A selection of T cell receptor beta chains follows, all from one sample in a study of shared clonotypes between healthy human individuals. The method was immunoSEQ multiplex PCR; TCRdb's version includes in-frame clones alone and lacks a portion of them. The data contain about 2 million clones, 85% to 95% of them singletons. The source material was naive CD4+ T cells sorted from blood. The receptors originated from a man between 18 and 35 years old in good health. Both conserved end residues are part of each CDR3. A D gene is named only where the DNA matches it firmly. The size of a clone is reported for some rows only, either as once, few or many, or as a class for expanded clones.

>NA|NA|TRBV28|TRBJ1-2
TGTGCCAGCAACAGCCGGGGTCTCTATGGCTACACCTTC
CASNSRGLYGYTF
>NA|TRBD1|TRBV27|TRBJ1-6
TGTGCCAGCAGTTTCATACAGGGGGTTCGGAACGCCTCACCCCTCCACTTT
CASSFIQGVRNASPLHF
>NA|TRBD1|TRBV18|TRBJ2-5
TGTGCCAGCTCACACCGGACAGGGGACACTCAAGAGACCCAGTACTTC
CASSHRTGDTQETQYF
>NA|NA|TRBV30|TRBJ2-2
TGTGCCTCCAAACCGAGGTCGTCGCGCACCGGGGAGCTGTTTTTT
CASKPRSSRTGELFF
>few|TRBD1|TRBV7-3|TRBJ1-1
TGTGCCAGCAGCTTAGGGGACAGTCCTCCTTTCTTT
CASSLGDSPPFF
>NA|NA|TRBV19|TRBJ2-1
TGTGCCAGTAGTTCGGACAGACCCCTGCGGAATGAGCAGTTCTTC
CASSSDRPLRNEQFF
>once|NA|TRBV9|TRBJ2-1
TGTGCCAGCAGCGTAGGACTTAATGAGCAGTTCTTC
CASSVGLNEQFF
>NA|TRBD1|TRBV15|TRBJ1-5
TGTGCCACCTCCACAGGGGGGAGAGGTCAGCCCCAGCATTTT
CATSTGGRGQPQHF
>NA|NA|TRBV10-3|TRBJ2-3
TGTGCCATCCGGGACTGGGGGGATACGCAGTATTTT
CAIRDWGDTQYF
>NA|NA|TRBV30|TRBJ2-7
TGTGCCTGGAGCCGGGACGTAAGGGAGCAGTACTTC
CAWSRDVREQYF
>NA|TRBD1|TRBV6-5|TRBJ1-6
TGTGCCAGCAGTCGGGACAGGGGCAATTCACCCCTCCACTTT
CASSRDRGNSPLHF
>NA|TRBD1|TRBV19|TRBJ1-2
TGTGCCAGTTTGGACAGGGGGAGAGAGGCCTATGGCTACACCTTC
CASLDRGREAYGYTF
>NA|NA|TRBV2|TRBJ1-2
TGTGCCAGCACCCCAGGGACTCCTTATGGCTACACCTTC
CASTPGTPYGYTF
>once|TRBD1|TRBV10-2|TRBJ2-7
TGCGCCAGCAGCGCAACGACAGGGGTCGGATCGACCTACGAGCAGTACTTC
CASSATTGVGSTYEQYF
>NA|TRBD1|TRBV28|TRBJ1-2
TGTGCCAGCAACCTGGGACAGGGGAACTATGGCTACACCTTC
CASNLGQGNYGYTF
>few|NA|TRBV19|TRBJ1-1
TGTGCCAGTAGTATAGAACACACTGAAGCTTTCTTT
CASSIEHTEAFF
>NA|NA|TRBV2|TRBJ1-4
TGTGCCAGCACAGAGAAAAGGGGGGCGCGTGAAAAACTGTTTTTT
CASTEKRGAREKLFF
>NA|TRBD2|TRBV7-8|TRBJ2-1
TGTGCCAGCAGCTTGGCGGGGGAGACCTACAATGAGCAGTTCTTC
CASSLAGETYNEQFF
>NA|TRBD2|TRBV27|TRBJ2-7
TGTGCCAGCAGTTTGCTTAGCGGGGCGCGGGGATCCTACGAGCAGTACTTC
CASSLLSGARGSYEQYF
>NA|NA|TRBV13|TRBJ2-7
TGTGCCAGCAGCTTATCAGGGTGGGACACGGACTACGAGCAGTACTTC
CASSLSGWDTDYEQYF
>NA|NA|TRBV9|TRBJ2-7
TGTGCCAGCAGCGTAGCTCTAGGGGGCTACGAGCAGTACTTC
CASSVALGGYEQYF
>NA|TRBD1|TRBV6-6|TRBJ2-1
TGTGCCAGCAGTTCGGGACAGGGAGCATACAATGAGCAGTTCTTC
CASSSGQGAYNEQFF
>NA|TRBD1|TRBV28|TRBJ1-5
TGTGCCAGCAGATCAGGGGGCCTCGGGAATCAGCCCCAGCATTTT
CASRSGGLGNQPQHF
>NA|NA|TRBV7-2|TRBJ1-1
TGTGCCAGCAGCTTAACGTGGACAGTGAACACTGAAGCTTTCTTT
CASSLTWTVNTEAFF
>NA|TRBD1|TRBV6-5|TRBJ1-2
TGTGCCAGCACCCGGGGACAGAACTATGGCTACACCTTC
CASTRGQNYGYTF
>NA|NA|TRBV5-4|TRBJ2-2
TGTGCCAGCAGACAGGACAGCACCGGGGAGCTGTTTTTT
CASRQDSTGELFF
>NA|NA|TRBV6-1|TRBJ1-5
TGTGCCAGCAGTGACACGCCTCAGGGGAGGAATCAGCCCCAGCATTTT
CASSDTPQGRNQPQHF
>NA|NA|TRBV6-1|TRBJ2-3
TGTGCCAGCAGGGATATTTTCCGGGATACGCAGTATTTT
CASRDIFRDTQYF
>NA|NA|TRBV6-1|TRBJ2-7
TGTGCCAGCAGTGAATATCTTGGGCAGTACTTC
CASSEYLGQYF
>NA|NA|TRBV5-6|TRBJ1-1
TGTGCCAGCAGCTTCTGGCGGGAAAGATATACTGAAGCTTTCTTT
CASSFWRERYTEAFF
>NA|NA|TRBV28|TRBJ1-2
TGTGCCAGCAAGGAGGGAAGTGGCTACACCTTC
CASKEGSGYTF
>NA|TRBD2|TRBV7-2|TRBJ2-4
TGTGCCAGCAGCCTTAGGGAGGGGAAAAACATTCAGTACTTC
CASSLREGKNIQYF
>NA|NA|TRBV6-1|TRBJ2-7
TGTGCCAGCAGTTTTGTCGACGAGCAGTACTTC
CASSFVDEQYF